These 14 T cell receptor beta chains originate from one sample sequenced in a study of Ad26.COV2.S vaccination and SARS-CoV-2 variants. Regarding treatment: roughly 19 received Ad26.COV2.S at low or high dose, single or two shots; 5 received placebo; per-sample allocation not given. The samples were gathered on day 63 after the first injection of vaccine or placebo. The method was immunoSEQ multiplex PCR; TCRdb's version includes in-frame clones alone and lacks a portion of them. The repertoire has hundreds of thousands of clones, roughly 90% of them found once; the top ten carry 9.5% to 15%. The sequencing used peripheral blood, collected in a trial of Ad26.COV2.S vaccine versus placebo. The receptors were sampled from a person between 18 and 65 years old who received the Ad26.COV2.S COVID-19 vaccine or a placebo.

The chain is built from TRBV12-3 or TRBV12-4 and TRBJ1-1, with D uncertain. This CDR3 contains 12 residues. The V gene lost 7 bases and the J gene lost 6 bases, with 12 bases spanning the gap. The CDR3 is CASKPDWPEAFF. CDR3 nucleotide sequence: TGTGCCAGCAAACCCGACTGGCCTGAAGCTTTCTTT.

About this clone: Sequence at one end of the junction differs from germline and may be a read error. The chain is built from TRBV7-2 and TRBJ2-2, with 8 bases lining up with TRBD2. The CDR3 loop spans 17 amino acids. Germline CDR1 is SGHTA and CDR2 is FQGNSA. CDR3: CASSLAPGTRITGELFF. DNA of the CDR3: TGTGCCAGCAGCCTAGCTCCCGGGACTAGAATAACCGGGGAGCTGTTTTTT.

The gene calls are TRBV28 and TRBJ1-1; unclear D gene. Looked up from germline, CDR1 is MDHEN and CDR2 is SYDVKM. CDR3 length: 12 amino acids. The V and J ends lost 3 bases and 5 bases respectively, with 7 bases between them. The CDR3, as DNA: TGTGCCAGCAGTTTGGGCAGGACTGAAGCTTTCTTT. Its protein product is CASSLGRTEAFF. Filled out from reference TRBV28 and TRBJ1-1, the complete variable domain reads DVKVTQSSRYLVKRTGEKVFLECVQDMDHENMFWYRQDPGLGLRLIYFSYDVKMKEKGDIPEGYSVSREKKERFSLILESASTNQTSMYLCASSLGRTEAFFGQGTRLTVV.

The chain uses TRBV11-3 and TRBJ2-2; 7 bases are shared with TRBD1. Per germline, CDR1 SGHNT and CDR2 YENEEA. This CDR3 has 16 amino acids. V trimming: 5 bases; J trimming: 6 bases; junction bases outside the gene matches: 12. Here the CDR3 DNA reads TGTGCCAGCAGCCCCAGAGAGGGGGCTGCATCCGGGGAGCTGTTTTTT. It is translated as CASSPREGAASGELFF.

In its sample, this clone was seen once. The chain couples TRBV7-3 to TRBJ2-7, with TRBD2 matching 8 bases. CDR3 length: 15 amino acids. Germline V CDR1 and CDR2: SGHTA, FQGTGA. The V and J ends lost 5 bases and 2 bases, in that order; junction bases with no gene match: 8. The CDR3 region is CASSPEAGVPYEQYF. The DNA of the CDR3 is TGTGCCAGCAGCCCCGAAGCGGGAGTACCCTACGAGCAGTACTTC. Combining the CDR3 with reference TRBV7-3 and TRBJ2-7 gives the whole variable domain GAGVSQTPSNKVTEKGKYVELRCDPISGHTALYWYRQSLGQGPEFLIYFQGTGAADDSGLPNDRFFAVRPEGSVSTLKIQRTERGDSAVYLCASSPEAGVPYEQYFGPGTRLTVT.

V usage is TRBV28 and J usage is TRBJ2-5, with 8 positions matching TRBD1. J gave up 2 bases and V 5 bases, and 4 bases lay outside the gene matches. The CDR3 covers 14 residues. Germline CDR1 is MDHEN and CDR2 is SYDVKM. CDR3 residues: CASSPWTGQETQYF. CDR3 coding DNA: TGTGCCAGCAGTCCCTGGACAGGGCAAGAGACCCAGTACTTC. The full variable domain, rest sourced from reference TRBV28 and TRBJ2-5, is DVKVTQSSRYLVKRTGEKVFLECVQDMDHENMFWYRQDPGLGLRLIYFSYDVKMKEKGDIPEGYSVSREKKERFSLILESASTNQTSMYLCASSPWTGQETQYFGPGTRLLVL.

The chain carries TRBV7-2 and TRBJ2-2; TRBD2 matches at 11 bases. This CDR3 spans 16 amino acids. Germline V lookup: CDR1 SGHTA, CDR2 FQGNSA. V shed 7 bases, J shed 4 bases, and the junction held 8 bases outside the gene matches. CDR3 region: CASNPGSGRATGELFF. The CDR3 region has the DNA TGTGCCAGCAACCCCGGTAGCGGGAGGGCCACCGGGGAGCTGTTTTTT. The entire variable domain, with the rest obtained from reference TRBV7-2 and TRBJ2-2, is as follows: GAGVSQSPSNKVTEKGKDVELRCDPISGHTALYWYRQSLGQGLEFLIYFQGNSAPDKSGLPSDRFSAERTGGSVSTLTIQRTQQEDSAVYLCASNPGSGRATGELFFGEGSRLTVL.

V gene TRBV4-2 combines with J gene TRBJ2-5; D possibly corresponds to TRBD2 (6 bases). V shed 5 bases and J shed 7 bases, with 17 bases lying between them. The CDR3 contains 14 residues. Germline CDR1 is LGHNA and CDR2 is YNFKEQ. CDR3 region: CASSKRDSLATQYF. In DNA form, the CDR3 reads TGTGCCAGCAGCAAACGGGACTCCCTCGCGACCCAGTACTTC.

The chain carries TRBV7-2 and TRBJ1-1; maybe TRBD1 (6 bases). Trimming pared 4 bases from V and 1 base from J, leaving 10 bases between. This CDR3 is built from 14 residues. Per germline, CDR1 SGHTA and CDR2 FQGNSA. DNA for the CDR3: TGTGCCAGCAGCTGGGACATACGGAACACTGAAGCTTTCTTT. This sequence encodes CASSWDIRNTEAFF.

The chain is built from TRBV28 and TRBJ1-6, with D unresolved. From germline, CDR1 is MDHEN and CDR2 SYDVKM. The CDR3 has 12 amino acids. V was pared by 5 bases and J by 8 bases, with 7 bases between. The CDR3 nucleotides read TGTGCCAGCAGTCTCTCCCATTCACCCCTCCACTTT. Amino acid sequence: CASSLSHSPLHF.

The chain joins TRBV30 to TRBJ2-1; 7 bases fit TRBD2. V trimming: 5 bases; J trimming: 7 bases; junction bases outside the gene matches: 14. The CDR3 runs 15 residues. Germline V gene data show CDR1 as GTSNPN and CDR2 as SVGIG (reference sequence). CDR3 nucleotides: TGTGCCTGGGTAAAGGAAAGCGGGATGTTGAATGAGCAGTTCTTC. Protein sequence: CAWVKESGMLNEQFF.

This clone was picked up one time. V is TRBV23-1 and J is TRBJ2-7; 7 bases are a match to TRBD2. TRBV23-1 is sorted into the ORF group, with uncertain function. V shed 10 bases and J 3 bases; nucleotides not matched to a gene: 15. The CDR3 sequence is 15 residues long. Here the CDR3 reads CAILKGGRGIYEQYF. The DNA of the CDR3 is TGCGCCATCCTCAAGGGTGGGAGGGGAATCTACGAGCAGTACTTC.

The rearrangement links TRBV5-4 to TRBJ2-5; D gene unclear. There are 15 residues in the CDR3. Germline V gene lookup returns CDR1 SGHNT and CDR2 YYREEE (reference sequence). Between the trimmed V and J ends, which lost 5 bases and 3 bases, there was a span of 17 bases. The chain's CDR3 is CASSSQPAVEETQYF. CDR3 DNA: TGTGCCAGCAGTTCCCAGCCGGCCGTGGAAGAGACCCAGTACTTC.

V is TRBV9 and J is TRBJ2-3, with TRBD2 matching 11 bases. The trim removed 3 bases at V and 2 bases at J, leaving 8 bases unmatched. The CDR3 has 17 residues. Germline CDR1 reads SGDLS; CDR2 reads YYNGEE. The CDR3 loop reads CASSASTSGMVTDTQYF. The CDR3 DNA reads TGTGCCAGCAGCGCCTCGACTAGCGGGATGGTCACAGATACGCAGTATTTT. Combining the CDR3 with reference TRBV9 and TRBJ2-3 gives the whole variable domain DSGVTQTPKHLITATGQRVTLRCSPRSGDLSVYWYQQSLDQGLQFLIQYYNGEERAKGNILERFSAQQFPDLHSELNLSSLELGDSALYFCASSASTSGMVTDTQYFGPGTRLTVL.